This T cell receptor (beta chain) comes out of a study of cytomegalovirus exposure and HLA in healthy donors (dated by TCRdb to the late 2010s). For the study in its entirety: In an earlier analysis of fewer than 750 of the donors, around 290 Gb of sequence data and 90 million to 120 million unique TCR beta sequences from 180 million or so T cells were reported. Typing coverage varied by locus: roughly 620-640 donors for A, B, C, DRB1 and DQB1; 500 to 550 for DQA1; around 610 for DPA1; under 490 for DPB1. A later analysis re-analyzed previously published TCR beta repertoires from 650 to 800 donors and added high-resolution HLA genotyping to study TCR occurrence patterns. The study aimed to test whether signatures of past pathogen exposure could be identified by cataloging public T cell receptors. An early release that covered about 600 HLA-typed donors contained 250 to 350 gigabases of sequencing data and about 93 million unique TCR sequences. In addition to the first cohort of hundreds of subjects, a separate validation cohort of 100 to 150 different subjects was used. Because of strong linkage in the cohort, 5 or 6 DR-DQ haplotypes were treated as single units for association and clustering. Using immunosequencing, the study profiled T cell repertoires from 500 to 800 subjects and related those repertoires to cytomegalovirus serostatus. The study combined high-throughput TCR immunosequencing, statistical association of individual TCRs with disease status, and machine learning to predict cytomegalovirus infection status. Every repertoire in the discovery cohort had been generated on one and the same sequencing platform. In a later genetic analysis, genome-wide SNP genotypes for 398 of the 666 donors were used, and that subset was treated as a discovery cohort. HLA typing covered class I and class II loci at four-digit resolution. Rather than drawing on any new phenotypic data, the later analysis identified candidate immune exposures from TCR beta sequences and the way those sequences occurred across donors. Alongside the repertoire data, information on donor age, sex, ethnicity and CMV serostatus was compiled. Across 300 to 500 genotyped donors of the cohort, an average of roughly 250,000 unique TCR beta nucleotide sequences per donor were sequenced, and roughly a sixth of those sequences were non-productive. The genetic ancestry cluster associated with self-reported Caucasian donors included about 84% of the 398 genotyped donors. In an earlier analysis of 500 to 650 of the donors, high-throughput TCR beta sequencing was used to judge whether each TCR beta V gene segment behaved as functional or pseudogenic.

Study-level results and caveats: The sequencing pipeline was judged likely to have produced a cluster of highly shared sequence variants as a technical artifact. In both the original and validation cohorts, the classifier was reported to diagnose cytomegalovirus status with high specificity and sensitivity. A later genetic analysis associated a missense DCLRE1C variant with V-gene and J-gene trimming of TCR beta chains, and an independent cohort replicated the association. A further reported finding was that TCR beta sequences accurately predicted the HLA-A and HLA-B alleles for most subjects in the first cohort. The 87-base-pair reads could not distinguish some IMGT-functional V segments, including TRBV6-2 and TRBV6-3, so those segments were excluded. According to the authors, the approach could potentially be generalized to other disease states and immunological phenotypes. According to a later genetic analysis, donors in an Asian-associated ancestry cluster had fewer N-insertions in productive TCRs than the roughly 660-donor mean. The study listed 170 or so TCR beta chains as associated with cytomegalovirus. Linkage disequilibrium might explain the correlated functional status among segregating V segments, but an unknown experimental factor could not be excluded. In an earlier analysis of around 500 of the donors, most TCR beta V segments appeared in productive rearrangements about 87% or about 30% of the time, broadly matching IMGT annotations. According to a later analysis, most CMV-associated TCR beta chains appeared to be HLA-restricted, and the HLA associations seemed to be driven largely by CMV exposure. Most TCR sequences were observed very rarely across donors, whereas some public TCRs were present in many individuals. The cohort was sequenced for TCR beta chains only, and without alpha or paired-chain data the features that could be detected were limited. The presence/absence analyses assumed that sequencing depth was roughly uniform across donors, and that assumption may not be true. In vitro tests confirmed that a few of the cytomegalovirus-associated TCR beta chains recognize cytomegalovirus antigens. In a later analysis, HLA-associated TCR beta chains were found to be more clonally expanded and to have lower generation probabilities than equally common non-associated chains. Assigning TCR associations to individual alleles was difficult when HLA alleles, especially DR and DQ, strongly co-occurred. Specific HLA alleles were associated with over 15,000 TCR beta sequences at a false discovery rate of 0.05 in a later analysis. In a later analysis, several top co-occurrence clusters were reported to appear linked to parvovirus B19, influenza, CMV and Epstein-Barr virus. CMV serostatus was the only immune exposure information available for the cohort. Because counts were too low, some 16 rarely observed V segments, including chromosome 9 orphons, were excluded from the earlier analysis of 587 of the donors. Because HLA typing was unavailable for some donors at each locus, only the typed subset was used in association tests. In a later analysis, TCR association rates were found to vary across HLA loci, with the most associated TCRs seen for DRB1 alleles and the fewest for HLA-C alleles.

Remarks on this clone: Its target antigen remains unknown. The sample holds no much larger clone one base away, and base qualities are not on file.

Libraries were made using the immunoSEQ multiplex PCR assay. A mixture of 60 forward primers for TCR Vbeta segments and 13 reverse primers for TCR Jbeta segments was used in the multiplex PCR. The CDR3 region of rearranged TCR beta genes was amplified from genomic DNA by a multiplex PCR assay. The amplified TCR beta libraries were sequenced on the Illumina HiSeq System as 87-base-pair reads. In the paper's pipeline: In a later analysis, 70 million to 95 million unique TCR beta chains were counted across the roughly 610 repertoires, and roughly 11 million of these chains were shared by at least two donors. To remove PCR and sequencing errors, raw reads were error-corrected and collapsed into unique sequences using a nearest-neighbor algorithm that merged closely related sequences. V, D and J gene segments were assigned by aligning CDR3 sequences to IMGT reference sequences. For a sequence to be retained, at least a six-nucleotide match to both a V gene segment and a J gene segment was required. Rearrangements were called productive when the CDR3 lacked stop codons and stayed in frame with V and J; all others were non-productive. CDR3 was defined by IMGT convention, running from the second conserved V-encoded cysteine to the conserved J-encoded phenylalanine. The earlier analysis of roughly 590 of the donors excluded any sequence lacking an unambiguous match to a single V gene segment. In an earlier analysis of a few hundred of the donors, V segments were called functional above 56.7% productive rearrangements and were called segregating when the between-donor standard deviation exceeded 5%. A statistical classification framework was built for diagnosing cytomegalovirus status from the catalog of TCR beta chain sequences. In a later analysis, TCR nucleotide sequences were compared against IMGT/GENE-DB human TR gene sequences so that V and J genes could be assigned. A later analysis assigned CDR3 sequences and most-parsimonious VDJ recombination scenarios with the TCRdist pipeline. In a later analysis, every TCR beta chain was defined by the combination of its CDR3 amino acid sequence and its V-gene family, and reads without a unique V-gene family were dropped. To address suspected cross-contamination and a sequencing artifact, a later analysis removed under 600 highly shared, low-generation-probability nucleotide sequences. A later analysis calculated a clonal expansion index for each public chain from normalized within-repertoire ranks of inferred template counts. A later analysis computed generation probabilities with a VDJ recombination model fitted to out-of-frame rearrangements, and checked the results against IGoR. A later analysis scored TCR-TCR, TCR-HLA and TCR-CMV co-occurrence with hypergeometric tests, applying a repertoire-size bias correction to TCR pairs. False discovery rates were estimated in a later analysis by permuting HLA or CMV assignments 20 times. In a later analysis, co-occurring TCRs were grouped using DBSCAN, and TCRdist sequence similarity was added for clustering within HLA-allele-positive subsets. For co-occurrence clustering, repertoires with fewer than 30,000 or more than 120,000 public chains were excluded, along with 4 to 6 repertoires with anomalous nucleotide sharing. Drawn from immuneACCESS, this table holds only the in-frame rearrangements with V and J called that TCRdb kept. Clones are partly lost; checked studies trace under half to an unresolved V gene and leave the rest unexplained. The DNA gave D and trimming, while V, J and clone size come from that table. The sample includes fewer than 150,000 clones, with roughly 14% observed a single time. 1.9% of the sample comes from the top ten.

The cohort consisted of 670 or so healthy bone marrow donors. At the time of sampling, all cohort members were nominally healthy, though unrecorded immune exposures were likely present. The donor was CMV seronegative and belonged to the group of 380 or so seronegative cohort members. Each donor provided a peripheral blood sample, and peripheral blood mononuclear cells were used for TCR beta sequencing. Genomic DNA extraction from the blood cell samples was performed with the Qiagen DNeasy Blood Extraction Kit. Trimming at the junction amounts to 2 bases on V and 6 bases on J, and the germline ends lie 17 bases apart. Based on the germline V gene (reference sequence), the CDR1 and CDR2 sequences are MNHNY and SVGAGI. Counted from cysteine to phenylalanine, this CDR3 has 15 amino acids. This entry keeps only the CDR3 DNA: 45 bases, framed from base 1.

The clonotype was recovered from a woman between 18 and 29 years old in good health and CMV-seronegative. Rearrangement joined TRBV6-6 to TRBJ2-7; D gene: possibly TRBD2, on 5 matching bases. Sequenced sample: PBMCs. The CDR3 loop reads CASSYEGRKSVEQYF. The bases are TGTGCCAGCAGTTACGAGGGCCGAAAGAGTGTCGAGCAGTACTTC.